The present TCR beta chain was sequenced within a study of breast tumors, draining lymph nodes, adjacent tissues. Concerning this clonotype itself: Its antigen is not known.

TCRdb reprocessed the multiplex PCR reads with MiXCR, giving one entry per CDR3 protein. The sample gives approximately 8,000 distinct CDR3 sequences, 65% to 75% of which show up once; under 55% is in the top ten. Study conclusions and caveats: Luminal-like breast cancer showed significantly greater tumor-nontumor repertoire similarity than basal-like breast cancer did. Tumor repertoires ranked between lymph nodes and nontumor tissue in diversity, with V and J gene preferences.

The CDR3 has 13 amino acids. The germline CDR1 and CDR2 sequences are SNHLY and FYNNEI. V was shortened by 2 bases and J by 8 bases, with 12 bases between the two germline ends. This clonotype originated in a female donor with breast cancer. Some clones in this sample may be carry-over from other donors' samples. The sequenced sample was tumor-adjacent breast tissue. V is TRBV2 and J is TRBJ1-2; unclear D gene. The CDR3 spells CASSETAPIGYTF. For the CDR3, the DNA is TGTGCCAGCAGTGAAACAGCCCCTATAGGCTACACCTTC.